This T cell receptor (beta chain) was recovered during a study of post-analysis software for immune sequencing data. Overall study: Courses of disease covered relapsing-remitting, secondary progressive and progressive-relapsing multiple sclerosis.

Included in the TCR beta cDNA libraries were unique molecular identifiers. Out of roughly 0.85 to 10 million T cells, a few hundred thousand cDNA molecules were generated. One entry per CDR3 protein, called by TCRdb with MiXCR from the PCR reads. The data show hundreds of thousands of distinct CDR3 sequences, with 55% to 70% seen just once and around 11% held by the top ten. Concerning this clonotype itself: Its antigen is still unknown.

Study-wide findings and caveats: Significantly lower normalized Chao1 diversity was found in patients with multiple sclerosis relative to controls. Higher frequency in patients than in controls was seen for about five TRBV segments, with TRBV5-6, TRBV5-1 and TRBV20-1 among them.

Germline-derived CDR1 and CDR2 are SGHTA and FQGNSA. V gave up 2 bases and J gave up 6 bases, with 5 bases separating them. The CDR3 is 11 amino acids. The TCR comes from a girl aged 2 to 10 with multiple sclerosis. The V gene is TRBV7-2, the J gene TRBJ2-7; no definite D call. Sequences were obtained from blood. CDR3 DNA sequence: TGTGCCAGCAGCTTATACGTCGAGCAGTACTTC. As protein: CASSLYVEQYF.